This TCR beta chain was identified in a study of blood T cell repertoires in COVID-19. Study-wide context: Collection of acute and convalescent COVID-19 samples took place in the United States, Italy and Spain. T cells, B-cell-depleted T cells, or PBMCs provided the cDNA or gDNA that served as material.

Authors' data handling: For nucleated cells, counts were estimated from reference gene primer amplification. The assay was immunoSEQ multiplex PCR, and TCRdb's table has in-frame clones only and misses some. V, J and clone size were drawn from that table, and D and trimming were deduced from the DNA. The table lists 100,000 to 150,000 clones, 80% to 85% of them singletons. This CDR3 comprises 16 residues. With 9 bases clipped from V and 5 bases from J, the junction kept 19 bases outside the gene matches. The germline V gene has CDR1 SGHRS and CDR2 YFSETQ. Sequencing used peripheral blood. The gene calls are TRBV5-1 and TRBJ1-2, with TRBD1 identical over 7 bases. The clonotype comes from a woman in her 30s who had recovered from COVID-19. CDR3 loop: CATQLKPTGSGYGYTF. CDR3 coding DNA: TGCGCCACCCAACTAAAACCGACAGGGAGTGGATATGGCTACACCTTC.